What follows is one T cell receptor (beta chain) and its context. What it binds is not known. This CDR3 is built from 14 residues. V lost 6 bases and J 9 bases, leaving 18 bases between the germline ends. Germline V gene sequence: CDR1 LGHNT, CDR2 FRNRAP. The sample belongs to a study of persistence of HIV-infected CD4 T cells. Overlapping HIV-1 Gag 15-mer peptides at around 0.91 ug per peptide per mL were used. Memory cells lacking CD40L and CD69 with high CD45RO were sorted. Stimulated PBMCs had first been depleted of CD8+ T cells. The libraries were made with immunoSEQ version 4 in survey mode. The protocol was immunoSEQ multiplex PCR, while the TCRdb copy is restricted to in-frame clones and leaves out a portion. Found here are 30,000 to 45,000 clones, around 85% of them singletons; the top ten hold about 5%. Whole-study findings and limits: TCR analyses could not target the rare provirus-carrying CMV-responding cells.

The genes are TRBV12-5 and TRBJ2-1; either TRBD1 or TRBD2 may fit D (5 bases each). The specimen comprised cultured CD4+ T cells from PBMCs, sampled from a patient who received antiretroviral therapy. This receptor was taken from an adult with HIV. The donor label of this sample is uncertain. The CDR3 bases are TGTGCTAGTGGGAAAGGGACGCAAGAGGGTGAGCAGTTCTTC. Its protein is CASGKGTQEGEQFF.